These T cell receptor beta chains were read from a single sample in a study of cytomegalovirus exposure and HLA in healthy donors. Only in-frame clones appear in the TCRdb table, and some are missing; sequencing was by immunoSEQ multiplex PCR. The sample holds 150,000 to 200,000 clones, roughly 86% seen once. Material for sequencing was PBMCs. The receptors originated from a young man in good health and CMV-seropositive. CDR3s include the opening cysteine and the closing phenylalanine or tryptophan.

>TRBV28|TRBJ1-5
CASRVNQWDRGSNQPQHF
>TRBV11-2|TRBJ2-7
CASSLLYEQYF
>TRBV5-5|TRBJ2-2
CASSFEVGVEHGELFF
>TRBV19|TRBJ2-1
CASSFWGVGNEQFF
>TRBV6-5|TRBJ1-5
CASRDRGDQPQHF
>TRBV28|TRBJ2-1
CASSFRLSSYNEQFF
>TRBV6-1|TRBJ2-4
CASSKDPGGGNIQYF
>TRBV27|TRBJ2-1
CASSPSGRNYNEQFF
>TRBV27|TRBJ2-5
CASSPLGQDEYQETQYF
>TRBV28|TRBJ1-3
CASSFLAGGSNTIYF
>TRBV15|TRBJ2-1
CATGTSSYNEQFF
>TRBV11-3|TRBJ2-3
CASSSPHRADTQYF
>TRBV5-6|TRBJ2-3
CASSLPGADTQYF
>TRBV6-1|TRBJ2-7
CASSVPSQGGAFSYEQYF